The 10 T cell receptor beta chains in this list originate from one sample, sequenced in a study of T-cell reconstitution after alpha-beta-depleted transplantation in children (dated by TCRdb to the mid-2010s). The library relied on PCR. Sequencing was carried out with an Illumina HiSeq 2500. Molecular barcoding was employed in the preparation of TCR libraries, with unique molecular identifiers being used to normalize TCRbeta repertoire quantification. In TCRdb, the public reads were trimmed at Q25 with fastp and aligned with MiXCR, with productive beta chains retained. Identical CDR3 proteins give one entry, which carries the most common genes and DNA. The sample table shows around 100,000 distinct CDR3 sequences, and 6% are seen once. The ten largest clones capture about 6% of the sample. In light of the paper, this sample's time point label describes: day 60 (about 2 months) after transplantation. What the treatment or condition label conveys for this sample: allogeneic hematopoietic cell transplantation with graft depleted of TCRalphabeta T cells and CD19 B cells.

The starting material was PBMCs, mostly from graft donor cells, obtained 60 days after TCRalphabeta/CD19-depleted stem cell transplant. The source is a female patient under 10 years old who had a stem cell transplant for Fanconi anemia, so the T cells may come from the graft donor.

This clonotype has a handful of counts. Here the CDR3 reads CASSGKGRYEQYF. The CDR3 DNA follows: TGCGCCAGCAGCGGTAAAGGGAGGTACGAGCAGTACTTC. V gene TRBV5-1 combines with J gene TRBJ2-7, with D possibly being TRBD2 (6 bases). Trimming removed 4 bases at V and 4 bases at J, with 12 bases between. The CDR3 has 13 amino acids. Germline lookup yields CDR1 SGHRS and CDR2 YFSETQ.

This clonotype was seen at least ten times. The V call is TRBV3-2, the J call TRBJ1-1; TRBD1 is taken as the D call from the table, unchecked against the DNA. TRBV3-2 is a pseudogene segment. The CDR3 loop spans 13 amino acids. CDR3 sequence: CASSYEGSGKAFF. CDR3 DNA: TGTGCCAGCAGCTACGAGGGGTCAGGGAAAGCTTTCTTT.

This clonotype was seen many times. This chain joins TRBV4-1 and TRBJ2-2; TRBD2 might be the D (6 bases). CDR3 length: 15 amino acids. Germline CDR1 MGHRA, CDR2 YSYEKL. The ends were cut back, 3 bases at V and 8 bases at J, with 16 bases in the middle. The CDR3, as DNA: TGCGCCAGCAGCCAGGGACTGACCAGGAAGGGGGAGCTGTTTTTT. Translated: CASSQGLTRKGELFF.

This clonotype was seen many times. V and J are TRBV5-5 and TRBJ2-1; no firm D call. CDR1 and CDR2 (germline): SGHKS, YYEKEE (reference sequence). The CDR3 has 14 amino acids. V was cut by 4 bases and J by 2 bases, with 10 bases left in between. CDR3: CASSAAPTYNEQFF. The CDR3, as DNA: TGTGCCAGCAGCGCAGCACCGACCTACAATGAGCAGTTCTTC.

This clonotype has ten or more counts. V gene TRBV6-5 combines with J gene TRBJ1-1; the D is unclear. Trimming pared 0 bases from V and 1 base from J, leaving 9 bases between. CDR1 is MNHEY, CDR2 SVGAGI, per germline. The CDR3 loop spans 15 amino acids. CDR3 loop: CASSYSHMGNTEAFF. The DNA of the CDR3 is TGTGCCAGCAGTTACTCTCATATGGGGAACACTGAAGCTTTCTTT.

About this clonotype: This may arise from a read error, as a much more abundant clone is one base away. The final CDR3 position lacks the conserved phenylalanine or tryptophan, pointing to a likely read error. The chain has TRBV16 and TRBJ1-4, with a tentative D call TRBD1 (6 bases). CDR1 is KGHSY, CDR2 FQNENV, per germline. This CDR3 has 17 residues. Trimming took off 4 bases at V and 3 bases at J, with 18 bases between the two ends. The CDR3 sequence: CASSRDRYRAPNEKLFY. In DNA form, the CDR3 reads TGTGCCAGCAGCCGAGACCGGTACAGGGCCCCTAATGAAAAACTGTTTTAT.

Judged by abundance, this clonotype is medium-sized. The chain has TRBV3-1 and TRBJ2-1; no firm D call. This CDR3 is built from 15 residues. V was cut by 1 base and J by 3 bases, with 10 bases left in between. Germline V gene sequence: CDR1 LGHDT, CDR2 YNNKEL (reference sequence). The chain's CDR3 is CASSQGENIYNEQFF. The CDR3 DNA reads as TGTGCCAGCAGCCAAGGGGAAAACATCTACAATGAGCAGTTCTTC.

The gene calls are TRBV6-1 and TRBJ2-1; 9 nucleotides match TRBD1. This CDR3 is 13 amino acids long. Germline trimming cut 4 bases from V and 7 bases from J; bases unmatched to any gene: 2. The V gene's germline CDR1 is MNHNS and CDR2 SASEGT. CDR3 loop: CASSGDRANEQFF. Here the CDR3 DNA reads TGTGCCAGCAGTGGGGACAGGGCGAATGAGCAGTTCTTC.

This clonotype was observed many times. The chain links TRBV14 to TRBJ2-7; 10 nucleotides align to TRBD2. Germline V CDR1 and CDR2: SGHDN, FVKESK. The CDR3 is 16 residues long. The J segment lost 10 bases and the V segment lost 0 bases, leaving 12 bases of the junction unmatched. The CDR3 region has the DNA TGTGCCAGCAGCCAAGATGCCTCCTCGGTAGCGGGAGGTCAGTACTTC. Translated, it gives CASSQDASSVAGGQYF.

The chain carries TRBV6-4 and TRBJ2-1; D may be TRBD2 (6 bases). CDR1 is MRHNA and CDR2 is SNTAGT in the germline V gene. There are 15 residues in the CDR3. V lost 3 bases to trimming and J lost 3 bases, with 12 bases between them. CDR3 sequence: CASSETGSFYNEQFF. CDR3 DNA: TGTGCCAGCAGTGAAACCGGGAGTTTCTACAATGAGCAGTTCTTC.